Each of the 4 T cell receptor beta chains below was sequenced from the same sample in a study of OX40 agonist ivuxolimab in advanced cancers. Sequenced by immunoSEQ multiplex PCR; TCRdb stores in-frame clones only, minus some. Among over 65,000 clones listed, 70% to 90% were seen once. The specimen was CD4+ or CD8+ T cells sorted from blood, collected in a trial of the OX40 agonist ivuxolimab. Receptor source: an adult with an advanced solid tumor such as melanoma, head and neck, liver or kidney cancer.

This CDR3 is CASSGQGSSYEQYF. The CDR3 nucleotides are TGCGCCAGCAGCGGTCAAGGATCTTCCTACGAGCAGTACTTC. The chain links TRBV5-1 to TRBJ2-7; D call uncertain. From germline, CDR1 is SGHRS and CDR2 YFSETQ. This CDR3 region has 14 residues. With 4 bases removed from V and 1 base from J, the gap between germline ends came to 12 bases.

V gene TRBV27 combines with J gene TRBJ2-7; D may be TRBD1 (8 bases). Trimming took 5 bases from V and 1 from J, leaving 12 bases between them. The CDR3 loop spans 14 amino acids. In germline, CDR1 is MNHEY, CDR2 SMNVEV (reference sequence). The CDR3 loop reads CASSDRGGSYEQYF. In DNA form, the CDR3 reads TGTGCCAGCAGTGACAGGGGAGGGTCCTACGAGCAGTACTTC.

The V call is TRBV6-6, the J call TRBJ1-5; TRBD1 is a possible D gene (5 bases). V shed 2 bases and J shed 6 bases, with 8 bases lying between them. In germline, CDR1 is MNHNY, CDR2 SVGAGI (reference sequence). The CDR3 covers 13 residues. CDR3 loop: CASSYEGSQPQHF. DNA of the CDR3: TGTGCCAGCAGTTACGAGGGGAGTCAGCCCCAGCATTTT.

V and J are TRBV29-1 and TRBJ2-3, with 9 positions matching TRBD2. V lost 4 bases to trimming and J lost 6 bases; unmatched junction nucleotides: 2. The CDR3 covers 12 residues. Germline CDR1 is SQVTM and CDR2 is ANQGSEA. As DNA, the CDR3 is TGCAGCGTTGCCACTAGCGGGGATACGCAGTATTTT. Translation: CSVATSGDTQYF.